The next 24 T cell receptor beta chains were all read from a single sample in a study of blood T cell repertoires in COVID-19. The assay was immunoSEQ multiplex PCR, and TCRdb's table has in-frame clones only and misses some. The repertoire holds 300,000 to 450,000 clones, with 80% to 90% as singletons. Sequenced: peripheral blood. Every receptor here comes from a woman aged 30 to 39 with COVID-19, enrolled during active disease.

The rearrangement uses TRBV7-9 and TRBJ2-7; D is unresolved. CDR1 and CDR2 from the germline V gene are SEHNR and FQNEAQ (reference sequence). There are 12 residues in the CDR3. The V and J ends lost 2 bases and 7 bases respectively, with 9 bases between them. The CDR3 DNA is TGTGCCAGCAGCTTAATTGCGTCTGAGCAGTACTTC. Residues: CASSLIASEQYF.

DNA for the CDR3: TGTGCCAGCAGTGACTCGAGTTTGAAATTTGGGGCCAACGTCCTGACTTTC. It codes for CASSDSSLKFGANVLTF. The J gene is TRBJ2-6, the V gene TRBV6-4, with D unresolved. CDR3 size: 17 residues. V lost 0 bases and J lost 3, with 12 bases in between. Germline V gene data show CDR1 as MRHNA and CDR2 as SNTAGT.

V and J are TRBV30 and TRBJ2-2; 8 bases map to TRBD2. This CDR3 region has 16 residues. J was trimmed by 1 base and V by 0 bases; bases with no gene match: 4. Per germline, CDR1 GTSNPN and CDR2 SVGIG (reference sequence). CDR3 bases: TGTGCCTGGAGTGTTGGGCTAGCGGGGAACACCGGGGAGCTGTTTTTT. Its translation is CAWSVGLAGNTGELFF. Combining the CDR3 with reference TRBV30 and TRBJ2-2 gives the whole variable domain SQTIHQWPATLVQPVGSPLSLECTVEGTSNPNLYWYRQAAGRGLQLLFYSVGIGQISSEVPQNLSASRPQDRQFILSSKKLLLSDSGFYLCAWSVGLAGNTGELFFGEGSRLTVL.

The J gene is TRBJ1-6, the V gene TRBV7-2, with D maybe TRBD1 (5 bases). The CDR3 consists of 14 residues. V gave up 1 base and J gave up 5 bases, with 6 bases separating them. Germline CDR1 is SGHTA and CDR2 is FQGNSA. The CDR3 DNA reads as TGTGCCAGCAGCTTAGGGACAAATAATTCACCCCTCCACTTT. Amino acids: CASSLGTNNSPLHF.

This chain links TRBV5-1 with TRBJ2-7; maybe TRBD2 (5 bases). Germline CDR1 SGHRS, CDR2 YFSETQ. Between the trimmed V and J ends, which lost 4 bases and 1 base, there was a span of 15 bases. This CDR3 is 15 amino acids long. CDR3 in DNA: TGCGCCAGCAGCCCAACCGGACGGGAATCCTACGAGCAGTACGTC. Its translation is CASSPTGRESYEQYV.

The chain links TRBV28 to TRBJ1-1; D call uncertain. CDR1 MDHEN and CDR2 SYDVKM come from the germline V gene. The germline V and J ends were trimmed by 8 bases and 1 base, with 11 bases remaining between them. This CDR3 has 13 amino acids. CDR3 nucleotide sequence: TGTGCCAGCGGAGTAATCTCGAACACTGAAGCTTTCTTT. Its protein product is CASGVISNTEAFF.

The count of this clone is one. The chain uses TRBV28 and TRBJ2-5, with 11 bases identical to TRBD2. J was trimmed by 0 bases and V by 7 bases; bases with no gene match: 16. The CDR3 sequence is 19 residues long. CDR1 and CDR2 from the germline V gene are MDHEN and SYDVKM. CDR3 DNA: TGTGCCAGCACTTATAGCGGGGGGGCACCCCATTCTTACCAAGAGACCCAGTACTTC. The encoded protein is CASTYSGGAPHSYQETQYF.

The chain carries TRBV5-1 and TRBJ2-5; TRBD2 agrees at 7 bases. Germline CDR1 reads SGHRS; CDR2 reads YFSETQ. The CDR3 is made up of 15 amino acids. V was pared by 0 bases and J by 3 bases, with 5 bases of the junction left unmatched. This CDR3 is CASSLAGGGEETQYF. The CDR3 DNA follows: TGCGCCAGCAGCTTGGCCGGGGGAGGGGAAGAGACCCAGTACTTC.

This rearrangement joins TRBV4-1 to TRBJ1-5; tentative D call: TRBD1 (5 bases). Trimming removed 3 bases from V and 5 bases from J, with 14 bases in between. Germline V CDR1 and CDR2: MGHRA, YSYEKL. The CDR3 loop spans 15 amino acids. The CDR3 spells CASSHIVRVDQPQHF. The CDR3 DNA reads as TGCGCCAGCAGCCACATTGTCAGGGTTGATCAGCCCCAGCATTTT.

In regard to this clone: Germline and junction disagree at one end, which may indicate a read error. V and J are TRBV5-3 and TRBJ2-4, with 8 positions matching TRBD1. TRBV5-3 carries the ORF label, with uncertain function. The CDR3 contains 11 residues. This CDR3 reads CARRVSGTGIF. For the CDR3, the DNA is TGTGCCAGAAGGGTTAGTGGGACAGGCATATTC.

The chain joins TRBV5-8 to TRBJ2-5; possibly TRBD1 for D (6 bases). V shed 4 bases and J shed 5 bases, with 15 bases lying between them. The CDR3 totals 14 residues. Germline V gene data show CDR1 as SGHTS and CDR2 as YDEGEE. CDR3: CASSDPGTRETQYF. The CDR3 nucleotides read TGTGCCAGCAGCGACCCCGGGACAAGGGAGACCCAGTACTTC.

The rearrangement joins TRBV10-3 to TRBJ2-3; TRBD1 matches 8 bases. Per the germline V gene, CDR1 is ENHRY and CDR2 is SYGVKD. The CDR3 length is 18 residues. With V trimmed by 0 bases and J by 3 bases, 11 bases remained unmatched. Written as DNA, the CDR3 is TGTGCCATCAGTGAGTCATTGGGACAGGCTTCGGGTACAGATACGCAGTATTTT. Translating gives CAISESLGQASGTDTQYF.

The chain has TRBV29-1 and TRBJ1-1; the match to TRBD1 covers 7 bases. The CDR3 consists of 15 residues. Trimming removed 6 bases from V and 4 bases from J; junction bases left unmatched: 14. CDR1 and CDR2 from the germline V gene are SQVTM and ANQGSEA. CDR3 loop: CSVARDSEAGTEAFF. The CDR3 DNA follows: TGCAGCGTAGCCAGGGACAGCGAGGCAGGCACTGAAGCTTTCTTT.

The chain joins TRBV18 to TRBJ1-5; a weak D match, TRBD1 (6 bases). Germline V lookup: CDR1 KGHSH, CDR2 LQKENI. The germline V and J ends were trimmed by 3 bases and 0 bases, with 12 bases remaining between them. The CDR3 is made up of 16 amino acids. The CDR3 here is CASSPRGSLSNQPQHF. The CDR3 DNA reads TGTGCCAGCTCACCGAGGGGGTCGCTTAGCAATCAGCCCCAGCATTTT.

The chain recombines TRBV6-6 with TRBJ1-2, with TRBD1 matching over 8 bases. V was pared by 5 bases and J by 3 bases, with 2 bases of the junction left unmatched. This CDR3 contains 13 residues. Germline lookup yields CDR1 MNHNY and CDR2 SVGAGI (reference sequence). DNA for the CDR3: TGTGCCAGCAGTGGGACAGGACACTATGGCTACACCTTC. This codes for CASSGTGHYGYTF.

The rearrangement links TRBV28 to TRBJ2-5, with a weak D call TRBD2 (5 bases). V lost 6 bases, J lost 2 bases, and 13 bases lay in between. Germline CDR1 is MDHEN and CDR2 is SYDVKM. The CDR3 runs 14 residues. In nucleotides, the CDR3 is TGTGCCAGCAGCCCCAGACTACCGCAAGAGACCCAGTACTTC. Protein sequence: CASSPRLPQETQYF. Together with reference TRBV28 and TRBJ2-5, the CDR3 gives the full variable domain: DVKVTQSSRYLVKRTGEKVFLECVQDMDHENMFWYRQDPGLGLRLIYFSYDVKMKEKGDIPEGYSVSREKKERFSLILESASTNQTSMYLCASSPRLPQETQYFGPGTRLLVL.

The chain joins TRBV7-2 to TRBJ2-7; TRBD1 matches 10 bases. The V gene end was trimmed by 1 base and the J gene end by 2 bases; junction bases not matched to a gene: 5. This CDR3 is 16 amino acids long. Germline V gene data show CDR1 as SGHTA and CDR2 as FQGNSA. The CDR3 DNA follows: TGTGCCAGCAGCTTAGGTACCGGGACAGGGGCCTACGAGCAGTACTTC. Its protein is CASSLGTGTGAYEQYF.

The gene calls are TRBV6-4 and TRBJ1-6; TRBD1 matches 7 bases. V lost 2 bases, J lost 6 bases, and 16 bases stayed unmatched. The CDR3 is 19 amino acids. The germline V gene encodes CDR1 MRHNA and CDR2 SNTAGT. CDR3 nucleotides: TGTGCCAGCAGTGACACATCGATTGGGACAGCCGGCACTAATTCACCCCTCCACTTT. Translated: CASSDTSIGTAGTNSPLHF.

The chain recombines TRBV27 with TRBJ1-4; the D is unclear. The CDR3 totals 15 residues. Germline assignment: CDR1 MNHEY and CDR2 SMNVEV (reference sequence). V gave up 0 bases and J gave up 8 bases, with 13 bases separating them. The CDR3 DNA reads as TGTGCCAGCAGTTTATCGAGCAGGCGCGAAGAAAAACTGTTTTTT. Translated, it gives CASSLSSRREEKLFF.

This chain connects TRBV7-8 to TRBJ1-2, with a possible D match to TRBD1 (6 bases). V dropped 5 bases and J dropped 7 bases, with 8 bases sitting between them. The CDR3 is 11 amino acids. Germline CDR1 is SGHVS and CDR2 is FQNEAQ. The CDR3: CASSRDIGYTF. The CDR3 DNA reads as TGTGCCAGCAGCCGGGACATTGGCTACACCTTC.

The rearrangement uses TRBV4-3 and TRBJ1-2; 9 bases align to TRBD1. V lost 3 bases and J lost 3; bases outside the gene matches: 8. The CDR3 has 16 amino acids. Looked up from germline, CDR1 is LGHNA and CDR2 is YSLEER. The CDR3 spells CASSQARDRADYGYTF. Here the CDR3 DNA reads TGCGCCAGCAGCCAGGCCCGGGACAGGGCTGACTATGGCTACACCTTC.

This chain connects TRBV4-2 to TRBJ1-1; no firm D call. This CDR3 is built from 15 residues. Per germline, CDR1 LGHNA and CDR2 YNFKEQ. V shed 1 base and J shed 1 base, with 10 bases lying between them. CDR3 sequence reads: CASSQGLAPNTEAFF. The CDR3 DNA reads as TGTGCCAGCAGCCAAGGACTCGCACCGAACACTGAAGCTTTCTTT.

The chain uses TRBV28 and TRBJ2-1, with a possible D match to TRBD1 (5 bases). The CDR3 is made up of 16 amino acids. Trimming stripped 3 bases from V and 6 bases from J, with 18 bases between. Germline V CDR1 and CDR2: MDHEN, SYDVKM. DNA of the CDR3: TGTGCCAGCAGTTTTACCTCAGGGATTTCGATCAATGAGCAGTTCTTC. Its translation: CASSFTSGISINEQFF.

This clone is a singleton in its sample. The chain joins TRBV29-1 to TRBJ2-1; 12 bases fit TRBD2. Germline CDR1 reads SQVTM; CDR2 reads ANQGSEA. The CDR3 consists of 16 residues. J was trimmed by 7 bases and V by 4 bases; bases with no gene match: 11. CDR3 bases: TGCAGCGTTGGGGGCCTTACCGGGACTAGCGGGAATGAGCAGTTCTTC. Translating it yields CSVGGLTGTSGNEQFF.